A single sample gave rise to the 10 T cell receptor beta chains below, sequenced in a study of control samples from healthy donors and cancer patients. Using immunoSEQ multiplex PCR, the repertoire was profiled, and TCRdb retains in-frame clones only, with some absent. The sample holds about 120,000 clones, 80% to 95% seen once. Sample: blood. These receptors originate from a man aged 35 to 55 in good health.

V gene TRBV5-5 combines with J gene TRBJ1-1; D is undetermined. Per germline, CDR1 SGHKS and CDR2 YYEKEE (reference sequence). The ends were cut back, 4 bases at V and 0 bases at J, with 10 bases in the middle. The CDR3 is 14 amino acids. For the CDR3, the DNA is TGTGCCAGCAGCAATATTGGGGTGAACACTGAAGCTTTCTTT. It codes for CASSNIGVNTEAFF.

This rearrangement joins TRBV9 to TRBJ2-7, with a possible D match to TRBD1 (5 bases). The length of the CDR3 is 16 residues. Per the germline V gene, CDR1 is SGDLS and CDR2 is YYNGEE. Trimming removed 0 bases at V and 5 bases at J, with 18 bases between. The CDR3 sequence is CASSVAAKSGAHEQYF. The CDR3 DNA reads as TGTGCCAGCAGCGTAGCTGCCAAGAGTGGGGCCCACGAGCAGTACTTC.

This chain uses TRBV28 with TRBJ1-5; D remains unclear. This CDR3 contains 16 residues. Between the trimmed V and J ends, which lost 5 bases and 4 bases, there was a span of 18 bases. Germline V lookup: CDR1 MDHEN, CDR2 SYDVKM. CDR3 protein: CASSPGSPGRNQPQHF. CDR3 bases: TGTGCCAGCAGTCCCGGGAGCCCAGGACGGAATCAGCCCCAGCATTTT.

The chain employs TRBV11-2 and TRBJ1-2; 12 nucleotides agree with TRBD1. Germline lookup yields CDR1 SGHAT and CDR2 FQNNGV. The CDR3 runs to 16 residues. Trimming removed 2 bases from V and 8 bases from J; junction bases left unmatched: 9. The CDR3: CASSLFSGQGAGGYTF. The CDR3, as DNA: TGTGCCAGCAGCTTATTCTCGGGACAGGGGGCAGGCGGCTACACCTTC. The variable domain in full, completed from reference TRBV11-2 and TRBJ1-2, reads EAGVAQSPRYKIIEKRQSVAFWCNPISGHATLYWYQQILGQGPKLLIQFQNNGVVDDSQLPKDRFSAERLKGVDSTLKIQPAKLEDSAVYLCASSLFSGQGAGGYTFGSGTRLTVV.

The genes are TRBV19 and TRBJ1-5, with 8 bases aligning to TRBD1. The germline CDR1 and CDR2 sequences are LNHDA and SQIVND (reference sequence). The CDR3 is 16 residues long. V lost 7 bases to trimming and J lost 1 base; unmatched junction nucleotides: 9. CDR3 nucleotide sequence: TGTGCCAGTACCTCGGACAGGGCAAGGAGCAATCAGCCCCAGCATTTT. Encoded protein: CASTSDRARSNQPQHF. Combining the CDR3 with reference TRBV19 and TRBJ1-5 gives the whole variable domain DGGITQSPKYLFRKEGQNVTLSCEQNLNHDAMYWYRQDPGQGLRLIYYSQIVNDFQKGDIAEGYSVSREKKESFPLTVTSAQKNPTAFYLCASTSDRARSNQPQHFGDGTRLSIL.

The chain uses TRBV19 and TRBJ1-5; D not certain. V was cut by 3 bases and J by 5 bases, with 11 bases left in between. Germline CDR1 reads LNHDA; CDR2 reads SQIVND (reference sequence). CDR3 length equals 14 residues. The CDR3 loop is CASSIVNVDQPQHF. The CDR3 DNA reads as TGTGCCAGTAGTATTGTGAATGTGGATCAGCCCCAGCATTTT.

The chain has TRBV20-1 and TRBJ1-3; D gene uncertain. The germline CDR1 and CDR2 sequences are DFQATT and SNEGSKA (reference sequence). The CDR3 length is 11 residues. V lost 7 bases and J lost 1, with 5 bases in between. The CDR3 nucleotides read TGCAGTGTGCGGTCTGGAAACACCATATATTTT. Encoded protein: CSVRSGNTIYF.

The rearrangement links TRBV10-3 to TRBJ1-4, with D perhaps matching TRBD1 (6 bases). V was cut by 11 bases and J by 4 bases, with 14 bases left in between. CDR1 and CDR2 (germline): ENHRY, SYGVKD. The CDR3 loop spans 13 amino acids. CDR3 protein: CAAKQGFNEKLFF. CDR3 DNA: TGTGCCGCCAAACAGGGCTTTAATGAAAAACTGTTTTTT.

This chain connects TRBV5-3 to TRBJ2-1; no definite D call. TRBV5-3 is filed as an ORF, its function uncertain. There are 15 residues in the CDR3. V was cut by 1 base and J by 4 bases, with 12 bases left in between. In DNA form, the CDR3 reads TGTGCCAGAAGCTTGAAGGTTTCTTCATACAATGAGCAGTTCTTC. Translation gives CARSLKVSSYNEQFF.

The V call is TRBV25-1, the J call TRBJ2-2; the D gene is possibly TRBD1 (5 bases). Germline loops: CDR1 MGHDK, CDR2 SYGVNS. This CDR3 has 14 residues. V lost 8 bases and J 1 base, leaving 11 bases between the germline ends. Written as DNA, the CDR3 is TGTGCCAGCCTTTCCCAGGGGAACACCGGGGAGCTGTTTTTT. Translated, it gives CASLSQGNTGELFF.